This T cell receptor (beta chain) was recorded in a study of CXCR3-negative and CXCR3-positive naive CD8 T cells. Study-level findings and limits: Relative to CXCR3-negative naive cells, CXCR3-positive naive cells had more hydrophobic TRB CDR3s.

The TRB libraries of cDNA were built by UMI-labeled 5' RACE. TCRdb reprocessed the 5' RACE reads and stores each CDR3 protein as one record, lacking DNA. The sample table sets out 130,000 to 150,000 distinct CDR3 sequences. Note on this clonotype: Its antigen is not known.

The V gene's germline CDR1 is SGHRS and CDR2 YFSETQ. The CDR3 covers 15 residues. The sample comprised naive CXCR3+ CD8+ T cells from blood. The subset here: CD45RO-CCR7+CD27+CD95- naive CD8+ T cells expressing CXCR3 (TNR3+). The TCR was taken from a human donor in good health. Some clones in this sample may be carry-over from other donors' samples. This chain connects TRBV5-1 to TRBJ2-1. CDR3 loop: CASSWEGNSYNEQFF.